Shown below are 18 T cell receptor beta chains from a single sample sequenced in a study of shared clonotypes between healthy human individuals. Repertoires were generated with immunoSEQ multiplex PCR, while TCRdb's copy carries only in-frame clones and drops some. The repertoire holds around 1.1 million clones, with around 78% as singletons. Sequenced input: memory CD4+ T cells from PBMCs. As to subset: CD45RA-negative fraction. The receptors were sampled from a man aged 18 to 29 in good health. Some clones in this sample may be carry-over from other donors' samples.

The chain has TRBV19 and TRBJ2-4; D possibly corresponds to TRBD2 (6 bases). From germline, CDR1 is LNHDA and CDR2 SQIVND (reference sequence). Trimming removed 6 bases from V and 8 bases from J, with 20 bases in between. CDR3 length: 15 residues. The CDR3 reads CASSPGSVGGDIQYF. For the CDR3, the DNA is TGTGCCAGTAGCCCCGGGAGTGTGGGTGGCGACATTCAGTACTTC.

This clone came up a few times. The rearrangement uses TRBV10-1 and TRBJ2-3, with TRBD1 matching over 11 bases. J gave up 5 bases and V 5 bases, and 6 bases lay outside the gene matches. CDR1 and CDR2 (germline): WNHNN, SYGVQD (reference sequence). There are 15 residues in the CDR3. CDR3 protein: CASSSGTGGIDTQYF. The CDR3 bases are TGCGCCAGCAGTTCCGGGACAGGGGGGATAGATACGCAGTATTTT.

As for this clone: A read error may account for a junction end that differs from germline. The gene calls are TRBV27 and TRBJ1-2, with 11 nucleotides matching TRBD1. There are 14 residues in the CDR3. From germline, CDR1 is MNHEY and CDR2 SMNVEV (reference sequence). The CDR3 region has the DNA TGTGCCAGCAGTAGGGGACAGGGGGACTATGGCCACACCTTC. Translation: CASSRGQGDYGHTF.

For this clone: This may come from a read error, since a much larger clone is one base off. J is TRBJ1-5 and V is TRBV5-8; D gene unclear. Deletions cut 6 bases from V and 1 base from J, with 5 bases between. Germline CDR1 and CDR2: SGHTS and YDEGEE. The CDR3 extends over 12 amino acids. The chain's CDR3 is CASTPSNQPQHF. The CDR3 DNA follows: TGTGCCAGCACCCCAAGCAATCAGCCCCAGCATTTT.

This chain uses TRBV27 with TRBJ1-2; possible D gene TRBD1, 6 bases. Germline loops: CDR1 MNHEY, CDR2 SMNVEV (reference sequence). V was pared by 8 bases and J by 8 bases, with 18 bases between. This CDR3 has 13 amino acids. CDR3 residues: CASGYNRDGGYTF. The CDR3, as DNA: TGTGCCAGCGGCTACAACAGGGATGGGGGCTACACCTTC.

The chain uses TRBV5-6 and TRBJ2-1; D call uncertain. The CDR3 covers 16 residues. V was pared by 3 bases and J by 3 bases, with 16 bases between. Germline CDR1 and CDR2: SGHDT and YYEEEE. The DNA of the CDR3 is TGTGCCAGCAGCTCGCTTTGGGCGGAAAACTACAATGAGCAGTTCTTC. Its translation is CASSSLWAENYNEQFF.

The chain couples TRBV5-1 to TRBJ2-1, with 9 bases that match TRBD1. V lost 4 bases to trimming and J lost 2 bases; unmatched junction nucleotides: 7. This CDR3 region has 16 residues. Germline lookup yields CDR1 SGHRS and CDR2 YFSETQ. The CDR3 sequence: CASSGGTGLTYNEQFF. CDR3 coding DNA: TGCGCCAGCAGCGGCGGGACAGGGCTTACCTACAATGAGCAGTTCTTC.

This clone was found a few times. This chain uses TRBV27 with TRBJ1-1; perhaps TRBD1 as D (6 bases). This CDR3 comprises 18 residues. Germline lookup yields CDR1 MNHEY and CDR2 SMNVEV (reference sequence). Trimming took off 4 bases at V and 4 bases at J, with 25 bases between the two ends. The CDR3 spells CASSSPYGGAAGATEAFF. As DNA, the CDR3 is TGTGCCAGCAGTTCCCCTTACGGGGGGGCCGCCGGGGCCACTGAAGCTTTCTTT.

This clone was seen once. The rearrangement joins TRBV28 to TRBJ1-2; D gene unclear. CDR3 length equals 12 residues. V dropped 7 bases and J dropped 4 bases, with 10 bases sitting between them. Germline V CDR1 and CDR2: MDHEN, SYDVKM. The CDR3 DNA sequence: TGTGCCAGCAAGGAGTCACTCTATGGCTACACCTTC. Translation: CASKESLYGYTF.

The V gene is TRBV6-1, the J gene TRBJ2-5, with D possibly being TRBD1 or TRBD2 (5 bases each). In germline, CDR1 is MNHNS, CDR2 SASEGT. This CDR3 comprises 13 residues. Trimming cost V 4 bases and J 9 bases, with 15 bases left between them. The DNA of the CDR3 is TGTGCCAGCAGTGTAGGGACCTTTAGGGCCCAGTACTTC. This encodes CASSVGTFRAQYF.

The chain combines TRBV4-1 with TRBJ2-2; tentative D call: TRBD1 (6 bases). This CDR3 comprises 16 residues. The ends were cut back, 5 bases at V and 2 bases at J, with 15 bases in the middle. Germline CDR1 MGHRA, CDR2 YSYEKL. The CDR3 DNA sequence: TGCGCCAGCAGCTACCCCGGGACACGAAACACCGGGGAGCTGTTTTTT. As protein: CASSYPGTRNTGELFF.

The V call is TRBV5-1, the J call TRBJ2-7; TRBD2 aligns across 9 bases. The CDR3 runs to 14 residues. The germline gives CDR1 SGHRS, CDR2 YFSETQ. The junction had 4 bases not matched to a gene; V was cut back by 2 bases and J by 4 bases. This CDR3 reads CASSFSGSGYEQYF. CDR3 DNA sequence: TGCGCCAGCAGCTTTAGCGGGAGTGGATACGAGCAGTACTTC.

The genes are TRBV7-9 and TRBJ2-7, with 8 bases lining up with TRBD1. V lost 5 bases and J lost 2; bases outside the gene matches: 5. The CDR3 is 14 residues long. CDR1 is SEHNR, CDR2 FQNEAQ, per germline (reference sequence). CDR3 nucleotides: TGTGCCAGCAGCCCAAGACAGGGGACCTACGAGCAGTACTTC. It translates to CASSPRQGTYEQYF.

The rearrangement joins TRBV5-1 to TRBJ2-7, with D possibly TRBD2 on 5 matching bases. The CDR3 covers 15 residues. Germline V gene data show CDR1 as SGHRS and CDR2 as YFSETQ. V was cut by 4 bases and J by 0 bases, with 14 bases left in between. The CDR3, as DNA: TGCGCCAGCAGCATGGGGTCGGGGTTCTCCTACGAGCAGTACTTC. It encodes CASSMGSGFSYEQYF.

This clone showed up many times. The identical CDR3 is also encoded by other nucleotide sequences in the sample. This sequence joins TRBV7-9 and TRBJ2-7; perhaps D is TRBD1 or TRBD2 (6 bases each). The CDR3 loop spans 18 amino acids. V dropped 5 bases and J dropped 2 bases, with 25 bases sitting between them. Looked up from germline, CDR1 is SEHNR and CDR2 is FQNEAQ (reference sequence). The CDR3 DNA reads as TGTGCCAGCAGCCCGCAGACATTTGAGGAGGGGGGAGCCTACGAGCAGTACTTC. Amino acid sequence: CASSPQTFEEGGAYEQYF.

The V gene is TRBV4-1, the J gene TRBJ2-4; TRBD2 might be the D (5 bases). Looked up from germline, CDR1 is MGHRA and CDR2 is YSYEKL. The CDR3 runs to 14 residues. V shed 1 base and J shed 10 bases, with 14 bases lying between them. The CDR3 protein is CASSQGPGVYIQYF. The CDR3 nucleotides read TGCGCCAGCAGCCAAGGCCCCGGGGTGTATATTCAGTACTTC.

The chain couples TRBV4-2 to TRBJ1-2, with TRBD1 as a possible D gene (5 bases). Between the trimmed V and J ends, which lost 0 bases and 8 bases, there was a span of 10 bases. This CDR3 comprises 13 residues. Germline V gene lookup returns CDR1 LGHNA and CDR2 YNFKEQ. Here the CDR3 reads CASSQDRGSGYTF. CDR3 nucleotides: TGTGCCAGCAGCCAAGATCGGGGGTCGGGCTACACCTTC.

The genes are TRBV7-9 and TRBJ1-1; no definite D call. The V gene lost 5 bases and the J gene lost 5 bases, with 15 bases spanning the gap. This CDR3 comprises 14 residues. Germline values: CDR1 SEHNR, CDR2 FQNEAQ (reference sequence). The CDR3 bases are TGTGCCAGCAGCCACTTGAGACGGGAAACTGAAGCTTTCTTT. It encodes CASSHLRRETEAFF.